This T cell receptor beta chain was retrieved from a study of T cell repertoires in cytomegalovirus infection. Whole-study context: In public TCR beta signatures, there were indications of both CMV infection and matching HLA type. Study-wide results and limits: Summed frequency of shared TCR beta families picked out CMV carriers who also had the relevant HLA.

The V and J ends lost 8 bases and 5 bases respectively, with 9 bases between them. The CDR3 has 12 amino acids. Germline assignment: CDR1 MNHNY and CDR2 SVGAGI (reference sequence). This clonotype was observed a single time. Its antigen remains unidentified. A read error is likely, as this CDR3 ends without the conserved phenylalanine or tryptophan. Each CDR3 protein is one row after TCRdb ran MiXCR on the reads. The data contain hundreds of thousands of distinct CDR3 sequences, less than 25% of them seen just once; the ten biggest clones take up 7% to 9%. J is TRBJ2-2 and V is TRBV6-6; D might be TRBD2 (6 bases). The sequencing input was CD8+ T cells from PBMCs. The sequence was collected from a human donor in good health (CMV status not recorded). Some clones in this sample may be carry-over from other donors' samples. This CDR3 is CASLAGTGELFL. CDR3 nucleotide sequence: TGTGCCAGCTTGGCGGGAACCGGGGAGCTGTTTTTA.